These 32 T cell receptor beta chains share one sample of origin, sequenced in a study of beta chain features in type 1 diabetes. Whole-study findings and limits: Moderately but significantly shorter TCRB CDR3s were found in Type 1 diabetes patients in all four CD4+ subsets.

Reverse transcribing all isolated RNA meant expressed TCRB transcripts were sequenced. The protocol was immunoSEQ multiplex PCR, while the TCRdb copy is restricted to in-frame clones and leaves out a portion. The profile shows roughly 50,000 clones, 35% to 55% of them singletons. These receptors lack a known antigen. Source material: stem cell memory CD4+ T cells from blood. The receptors here all came from a man between 25 and 39 years old with type 1 diabetes.

The V gene is TRBV5-5, the J gene TRBJ1-4; 7 bases agree with TRBD1. The CDR3 has 13 amino acids. V trimming: 4 bases; J trimming: 7 bases; junction bases outside the gene matches: 4. Germline V gene data show CDR1 as SGHKS and CDR2 as YYEKEE (reference sequence). This chain's CDR3 is CASSVQGSEKLFF. CDR3 sequence (DNA): TGTGCCAGCAGCGTACAGGGGAGTGAAAAACTGTTTTTT.

This chain links TRBV6-6 with TRBJ2-1, with D maybe TRBD2 (6 bases). Trimming removed 0 bases from V and 12 bases from J, with 12 bases in between. Germline CDR1 is MNHNY and CDR2 is SVGAGI (reference sequence). The CDR3 consists of 13 residues. The CDR3 DNA sequence: TGTGCCAGCAGTTACTCTACAGCGGGCGGGCAGTTCTTC. Its protein is CASSYSTAGGQFF.

The chain couples TRBV4-3 to TRBJ1-1, with 9 bases lining up with TRBD1. The CDR3 runs 17 residues. Germline V gives CDR1 LGHNA, CDR2 YSLEER. After removal of 4 bases from V and 6 bases from J, the junction contained 15 bases not matched to a gene. The CDR3 protein is CASSPLTPRTGVPEAFF. For the CDR3, the DNA is TGCGCCAGCAGCCCCCTAACCCCACGGACAGGGGTTCCTGAAGCTTTCTTT.

This clone was seen a few times. The chain is built from TRBV4-2 and TRBJ2-1, with 7 bases that match TRBD2. J was trimmed by 8 bases and V by 1 base; bases with no gene match: 17. In germline, CDR1 is LGHNA, CDR2 YNFKEQ. This CDR3 is 18 amino acids long. The CDR3 sequence is CASSQAWTSGLVSDEQFF. The DNA for the CDR3 is TGTGCCAGCAGCCAAGCCTGGACTAGTGGGCTGGTTAGCGATGAGCAGTTCTTC.

A few counts support this clone. The rearrangement uses TRBV14 and TRBJ2-1; TRBD2 matches at 14 bases. V trimming: 3 bases; J trimming: 10 bases; junction bases outside the gene matches: 8. The CDR3 is 16 amino acids. In germline, CDR1 is SGHDN, CDR2 FVKESK. The CDR3 DNA sequence: TGTGCCAGCAGCCAGGCCCCGGGACTAGCGGGAGCCGAGCAGTTCTTC. Amino acid sequence: CASSQAPGLAGAEQFF.

This clone was counted between two and nine times. CDR3 nucleotide sequence: TGTGCCACCTCGCCGGGACTAGCGGGAGGGAGGCAGTTCTTC. Translation: CATSPGLAGGRQFF. The chain links TRBV28 to TRBJ2-1; 16 nucleotides match TRBD2. The germline gives CDR1 MDHEN, CDR2 SYDVKM. The junction had 9 bases not matched to a gene; V was cut back by 10 bases and J by 12 bases. CDR3 size: 14 residues.

The chain couples TRBV7-9 to TRBJ2-3; D not certain. Looked up from germline, CDR1 is SEHNR and CDR2 is FQNEAQ (reference sequence). This CDR3 has 11 amino acids. Trimming shortened V by 7 bases and J by 15 bases, and 17 bases separated the two germline ends. CDR3 residues: CASTSRGPRYF. DNA of the CDR3: TGTGCCAGCACCTCTAGAGGTCCTCGATATTTT.

This sequence joins TRBV7-3 and TRBJ2-2; 8 bases line up with TRBD2. The CDR3 runs to 14 residues. V lost 6 bases to trimming and J lost 4 bases; unmatched junction nucleotides: 4. CDR1 is SGHTA, CDR2 FQGTGA, per germline. CDR3 sequence reads: CASRGLAGTGELFF. In DNA form, the CDR3 reads TGTGCCAGCAGGGGTCTAGCGGGCACCGGGGAGCTGTTTTTT. Supplemented by reference TRBV7-3 and TRBJ2-2, the full variable domain reads GAGVSQTPSNKVTEKGKYVELRCDPISGHTALYWYRQSLGQGPEFLIYFQGTGAADDSGLPNDRFFAVRPEGSVSTLKIQRTERGDSAVYLCASRGLAGTGELFFGEGSRLTVL.

The chain links TRBV11-2 to TRBJ2-5; perhaps TRBD2 as D (6 bases). V was shortened by 5 bases and J by 1 base, with 11 bases between the two germline ends. The CDR3 spans 14 residues. Germline V gene sequence: CDR1 SGHAT, CDR2 FQNNGV. The CDR3 is CASSQEGFQETQYF. CDR3 nucleotide sequence: TGTGCCAGCAGCCAGGAGGGCTTCCAAGAGACCCAGTACTTC. Looking up the rest from reference TRBV11-2 and TRBJ2-5 gives the full variable domain: EAGVAQSPRYKIIEKRQSVAFWCNPISGHATLYWYQQILGQGPKLLIQFQNNGVVDDSQLPKDRFSAERLKGVDSTLKIQPAKLEDSAVYLCASSQEGFQETQYFGPGTRLLVL.

The CDR3 bases are TGTGCCACCAGCAGAGATATCTTCTACTACGAGCAGTACTTC. Its translation is CATSRDIFYYEQYF. This sequence joins TRBV15 and TRBJ2-7; no definite D call. The CDR3 consists of 14 residues. Germline V gives CDR1 LNHNV, CDR2 YYDKDF (reference sequence). The V end was cut by 0 bases, the J end by 3 bases, with 9 bases between.

V is TRBV10-3 and J is TRBJ2-5; 13 bases agree with TRBD2. The CDR3 contains 16 residues. With V trimmed by 2 bases and J by 5 bases, 5 bases remained unmatched. Germline lookup yields CDR1 ENHRY and CDR2 SYGVKD. This chain's CDR3 is CAISEGLAGVGETQYF. CDR3 coding DNA: TGTGCCATCAGTGAGGGACTAGCGGGAGTAGGTGAGACCCAGTACTTC.

The V call is TRBV27, the J call TRBJ1-1; D possibly corresponds to TRBD1 (6 bases). Deletions cut 3 bases from V and 7 bases from J, with 9 bases between. CDR1 MNHEY and CDR2 SMNVEV come from the germline V gene (reference sequence). The CDR3 contains 12 residues. CDR3: CASSLQGHEAFF. The CDR3 coding sequence is TGTGCCAGCAGTTTGCAGGGGCATGAAGCTTTCTTT.

The CDR3 reads CASSSQGSGNTIYF. The CDR3 DNA follows: TGTGCCAGCAGTTCGCAGGGCTCTGGAAACACCATATATTTT. The rearrangement uses TRBV28 and TRBJ1-3; D may be TRBD1 (5 bases). Deletions cut 4 bases from V and 0 bases from J, with 7 bases between. The CDR3 spans 14 residues. Germline assignment: CDR1 MDHEN and CDR2 SYDVKM. Variable domain in full (rest from reference TRBV28 and TRBJ1-3): DVKVTQSSRYLVKRTGEKVFLECVQDMDHENMFWYRQDPGLGLRLIYFSYDVKMKEKGDIPEGYSVSREKKERFSLILESASTNQTSMYLCASSSQGSGNTIYFGEGSWLTVV.

The table lists this clone with a few counts. This rearrangement joins TRBV28 to TRBJ1-2; 8 bases are shared with TRBD1. V shed 10 bases and J 7 bases; nucleotides not matched to a gene: 17. This CDR3 spans 15 amino acids. Looked up from germline, CDR1 is MDHEN and CDR2 is SYDVKM. DNA for the CDR3: TGTGCCACTTCGGGCGTCGAGACAGGGGCAAGTGGCTACACCTTC. It yields the protein CATSGVETGASGYTF.

This clone has only a few counts. For the CDR3, the DNA is TGTGCCAGCTCATGGGGACTAGCTGATACGCAGTATTTT. Translating it yields CASSWGLADTQYF. The chain links TRBV18 to TRBJ2-3, with TRBD2 identical over 9 bases. Germline V gene data show CDR1 as KGHSH and CDR2 as LQKENI. Trimming cost V 5 bases and J 6 bases; bases outside gene matches: 3. The CDR3 extends over 13 amino acids.

This clone has only one observation. This chain links TRBV5-5 with TRBJ2-2, with D hard to call. Between the trimmed V and J ends, which lost 8 bases and 6 bases, there was a span of 20 bases. The CDR3 loop spans 15 amino acids. From germline, CDR1 is SGHKS and CDR2 YYEKEE (reference sequence). The chain's CDR3 is CASAKDAVTSGELFF. The CDR3 bases are TGTGCCAGTGCCAAAGATGCGGTTACCTCCGGGGAGCTGTTTTTT.

The table lists this clone with a few counts. J is TRBJ2-3 and V is TRBV7-2; the D gene is possibly TRBD1 (7 bases). The CDR3 contains 15 residues. The V and J ends lost 4 bases and 2 bases respectively, with 13 bases between them. Germline CDR1 SGHTA, CDR2 FQGNSA. CDR3 in DNA: TGTGCCAGCAGCTCCCAGGGGGGACTCACAGATACGCAGTATTTT. Its protein product is CASSSQGGLTDTQYF.

The J gene is TRBJ2-1, the V gene TRBV15, with 11 nucleotides matching TRBD2. Germline trimming cut 3 bases from V and 2 bases from J; bases unmatched to any gene: 3. This CDR3 has 16 residues. Germline CDR1 and CDR2: LNHNV and YYDKDF (reference sequence). The CDR3 coding sequence is TGTGCCACCAGCAGGGGGACTAGCGGCCCCTACAATGAGCAGTTCTTC. As protein: CATSRGTSGPYNEQFF.

This clone was seen a few times. CDR3 in DNA: TGTGCCAGCTATCAGCAGGGTTGGACCGGGGAGCTGTTTTTT. As protein: CASYQQGWTGELFF. The chain carries TRBV2 and TRBJ2-2, with D possibly matching TRBD1 (5 bases). The CDR3 sequence is 14 residues long. V lost 8 bases and J 5 bases, leaving 15 bases between the germline ends. Germline loops: CDR1 SNHLY, CDR2 FYNNEI.

This clone has only one observation. The chain links TRBV5-1 to TRBJ2-5; 9 bases line up with TRBD2. Germline V lookup: CDR1 SGHRS, CDR2 YFSETQ. The CDR3 runs to 13 residues. V lost 7 bases, J lost 6 bases, and 7 bases stayed unmatched. DNA for the CDR3: TGCGCCAGCGGCGCGGGAGGGGGAAAGACCCAGTACTTC. Encoded protein: CASGAGGGKTQYF.

The V call is TRBV7-3, the J call TRBJ2-3; no definite D call. There are 13 residues in the CDR3. Germline loops: CDR1 SGHTA, CDR2 FQGTGA. Trimming stripped 5 bases from V and 3 bases from J, with 9 bases between. For the CDR3, the DNA is TGTGCCAGCAGCGTTGACTGGACAGATACGCAGTATTTT. This sequence encodes CASSVDWTDTQYF.

The chain employs TRBV7-2 and TRBJ2-7; TRBD2 aligns across 7 bases. The V and J ends lost 6 bases and 6 bases, in that order; junction bases with no gene match: 11. Germline V gene data show CDR1 as SGHTA and CDR2 as FQGNSA. The CDR3 runs 14 residues. This chain's CDR3 is CASSSQPGTTEQYF. In nucleotides, the CDR3 is TGTGCCAGCAGTTCCCAGCCCGGGACTACCGAGCAGTACTTC.

This clone was seen only a few times. The CDR3 sequence is CASITRRGDNGYTF. CDR3 DNA: TGTGCCAGCATCACACGTCGGGGAGATAATGGCTACACCTTC. The chain recombines TRBV6-6 with TRBJ1-2; D not certain. The CDR3 covers 14 residues. Germline CDR1 reads MNHNY; CDR2 reads SVGAGI (reference sequence). V was clipped by 7 bases and J by 6 bases, with 18 bases between them.

J is TRBJ2-1 and V is TRBV7-9; 15 bases are shared with TRBD2. This CDR3 comprises 17 residues. Germline trimming cut 5 bases from V and 2 bases from J; bases unmatched to any gene: 4. The germline V gene encodes CDR1 SEHNR and CDR2 FQNEAQ (reference sequence). The CDR3 protein is CASSLGLAGGTYNEQFF. In DNA, the CDR3 is TGTGCCAGCAGCCTCGGACTAGCGGGGGGGACCTACAATGAGCAGTTCTTC. Combining the CDR3 with reference TRBV7-9 and TRBJ2-1 gives the whole variable domain DTGVSQNPRHKITKRGQNVTFRCDPISEHNRLYWYRQTLGQGPEFLTYFQNEAQLEKSRLLSDRFSAERPKGSFSTLEIQRTEQGDSAMYLCASSLGLAGGTYNEQFFGPGTRLTVL.

V usage is TRBV7-2 and J usage is TRBJ2-1; D remains ambiguous. CDR1 and CDR2 from the germline V gene are SGHTA and FQGNSA. The CDR3 is 14 amino acids. V was trimmed by 7 bases and J by 7 bases, leaving 17 bases between them. CDR3: CASTPRVGRNEQFF. CDR3 nucleotides: TGTGCCAGCACCCCACGGGTCGGTAGGAATGAGCAGTTCTTC.

The chain employs TRBV7-2 and TRBJ2-1, with TRBD2 identical over 13 bases. J was trimmed by 0 bases and V by 3 bases; bases with no gene match: 8. The germline CDR1 and CDR2 sequences are SGHTA and FQGNSA. The CDR3 length is 19 residues. The CDR3 DNA sequence: TGTGCCAGCAGCTTGATTCCGGGACTAGCGGGATTCTCCTACAATGAGCAGTTCTTC. It is translated as CASSLIPGLAGFSYNEQFF.

The chain combines TRBV5-1 with TRBJ2-1, with D possibly matching TRBD1 (6 bases). V was clipped by 2 bases and J by 1 base, with 13 bases between them. The CDR3 runs to 16 residues. The germline CDR1 and CDR2 sequences are SGHRS and YFSETQ. For the CDR3, the DNA is TGCGCCAGCAGCTTCTTGTTCCAGGGGTCCTACAATGAGCAGTTCTTC. Encoded protein: CASSFLFQGSYNEQFF. The variable domain in full, with the rest retrieved from reference TRBV5-1 and TRBJ2-1, is KAGVTQTPRYLIKTRGQQVTLSCSPISGHRSVSWYQQTPGQGLQFLFEYFSETQRNKGNFPGRFSGRQFSNSRSEMNVSTLELGDSALYLCASSFLFQGSYNEQFFGPGTRLTVL.

This chain joins TRBV18 and TRBJ2-2; D is undetermined. V was clipped by 8 bases and J by 7 bases, with 20 bases between them. This CDR3 has 15 amino acids. Looked up from germline, CDR1 is KGHSH and CDR2 is LQKENI. CDR3 sequence: CASRLGSRVGGELFF. CDR3 nucleotides: TGTGCCAGCCGTCTTGGTTCTAGAGTTGGCGGGGAGCTGTTTTTT.

The rearrangement links TRBV5-1 to TRBJ2-1; TRBD1 aligns across 12 bases. Per germline, CDR1 SGHRS and CDR2 YFSETQ. This CDR3 has 19 amino acids. The J segment lost 3 bases and the V segment lost 4 bases, leaving 14 bases of the junction unmatched. The CDR3: CASSGTRAGQGAYYNEQFF. CDR3 in DNA: TGCGCCAGCAGCGGGACTCGAGCGGGACAGGGGGCTTACTACAATGAGCAGTTCTTC.

V usage is TRBV18 and J usage is TRBJ1-4; TRBD1 matches 7 bases. CDR1 and CDR2 (germline): KGHSH, LQKENI. The length of the CDR3 is 15 residues. V dropped 3 bases and J dropped 6; count of bases not matched to a gene: 7. The CDR3 sequence is CASSPGQAEYEKLFF. The DNA for the CDR3 is TGTGCCAGCTCACCCGGACAGGCTGAGTATGAAAAACTGTTTTTT.

The chain recombines TRBV4-2 with TRBJ2-2; 9 nucleotides agree with TRBD2. Germline V gene sequence: CDR1 LGHNA, CDR2 YNFKEQ. The CDR3 spans 14 residues. The V segment lost 8 bases and the J segment 6 bases; nucleotides outside the gene matches: 7. The CDR3 DNA reads as TGTGCCAGCTCCCGGGCGGGAGGGGCCGGGGAGCTGTTTTTT. Encoded protein: CASSRAGGAGELFF.

The genes are TRBV7-2 and TRBJ2-5, with D possibly being TRBD2 (5 bases). V shed 1 base and J shed 1 base, with 7 bases lying between them. This CDR3 comprises 14 residues. Germline values: CDR1 SGHTA, CDR2 FQGNSA. CDR3 in amino acids: CASSLGGSQETQYF. The DNA of the CDR3 is TGTGCCAGCAGCTTAGGAGGGAGCCAAGAGACCCAGTACTTC.